This record concerns one T cell receptor (beta chain) sequence. Its antigen is unknown. From germline, CDR1 is MNHEY and CDR2 SMNVEV (reference sequence). CDR3 length: 13 residues. The ends lost 1 base at V and 7 bases at J; junction bases unmatched: 3. The sample comes from a study of T cell responses to AZD1222 COVID-19 vaccine. Findings and caveats of the study: Compared with day 0, the breadth and depth of the Spike-specific TCR repertoire rose significantly after two doses of AZD1222. Spike-wide vaccine-associated CD4 TCRs dominated at 160-218 and 743-854. Donors, mostly white British, included more females; clonal diversity was possibly underestimated.

Method: immunoSEQ multiplex PCR; TCRdb's copy keeps in-frame clones and lacks some. Of 150,000 to 200,000 clones in the sample, around 92% are singletons; the top ten hold about 10%. This rearrangement joins TRBV27 to TRBJ1-1; 7 bases align to TRBD1. The sequence was collected from an adult in good health. Source: peripheral blood, taken on day 0 of AZD1222 vaccination. This CDR3 reads CASSLLSGGEAFF. The DNA of the CDR3 is TGTGCCAGCAGTTTATTATCAGGGGGTGAAGCTTTCTTT.